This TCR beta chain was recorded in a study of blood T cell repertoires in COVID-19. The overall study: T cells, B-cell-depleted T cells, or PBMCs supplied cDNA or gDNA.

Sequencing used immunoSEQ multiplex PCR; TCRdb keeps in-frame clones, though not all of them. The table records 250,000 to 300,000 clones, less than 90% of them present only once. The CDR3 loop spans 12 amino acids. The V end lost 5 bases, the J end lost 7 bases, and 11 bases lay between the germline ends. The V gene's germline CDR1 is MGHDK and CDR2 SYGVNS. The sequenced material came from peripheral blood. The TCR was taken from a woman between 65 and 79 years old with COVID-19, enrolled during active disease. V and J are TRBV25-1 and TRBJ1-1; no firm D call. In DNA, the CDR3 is TGTGCCAGCAGTTACTCCGGGAGTGAAGCTTTCTTT. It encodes CASSYSGSEAFF. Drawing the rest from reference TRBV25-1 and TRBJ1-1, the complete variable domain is EADIYQTPRYLVIGTGKKITLECSQTMGHDKMYWYQQDPGMELHLIHYSYGVNSTEKGDLSSESTVSRIRTEHFPLTLESARPSHTSQYLCASSYSGSEAFFGQGTRLTVV.